This is a list of T cell receptor beta chains from one sample in a study of shared clonotypes between healthy human individuals. Some clones are missing from TCRdb's copy, which holds only in-frame ones; the method was immunoSEQ multiplex PCR. The repertoire consists of about 520,000 clones, with 78% occurring once and the leading ten covering around 13%. The sequencing sample was made of PBMCs. Every receptor here comes from a woman between 40 and 50 years old in good health. Some clones in this sample may be carry-over from other donors' samples. Both conserved end residues are part of each CDR3. The order of the fields is V gene, D gene, clone size, J gene, CDR3 DNA, CDR3 protein. A D gene is named only where the DNA matches it firmly. Some rows mark clone size as missing; the rest say once, few, many or name a class of expanded clone.

>TRBV5-6|.|.|TRBJ2-2
TGTGCCAGCACCTTTCTGGGGCCGTTCGACACCGGGGAGCTGTTTTTT
CASTFLGPFDTGELFF
>TRBV7-8|.|.|TRBJ2-7
TGTGCCAGCAGCTTAGGCGGTCGGGCAGGAACCTACGAGCAGTACTTC
CASSLGGRAGTYEQYF
>TRBV27|.|few|TRBJ2-7
TGTGCCAGCAGGGGTAGGACTGGCCACGAGCAGTACTTC
CASRGRTGHEQYF
>TRBV5-1|.|.|TRBJ2-1
TGCGCCAGCAGCTTCGGGACCTACAATGAGCAGTTCTTC
CASSFGTYNEQFF
>TRBV6-5|.|.|TRBJ1-1
TGTGCCAGCGTGGACAGTCTGAACACTGAAGCTTTCTTT
CASVDSLNTEAFF
>TRBV2|.|.|TRBJ2-7
TGTGCCAGCAGCACAGGGACCTACGAGCAGTACTTC
CASSTGTYEQYF
>TRBV7-9|.|.|TRBJ1-6
TGTGCCAGCAGCCGGGACCATAATTCACCCCTCCACTTT
CASSRDHNSPLHF
>TRBV5-1|TRBD1|.|TRBJ1-4
TGCGCCAGCCGGGACAGCATTAATGAAAAACTGTTTTTT
CASRDSINEKLFF
>TRBV7-9|TRBD2|once|TRBJ2-4
TGTGCCAGCAGCTCACCATTAGCGGGGCCGGCCAAAAACATTCAGTACTTC
CASSSPLAGPAKNIQYF
>TRBV6-6|TRBD2|.|TRBJ2-5
TGTGCCAGCAGTTTGGGCGGCGGCGGGGGAGAGACCCAGTACTTC
CASSLGGGGGETQYF
>TRBV27|.|.|TRBJ2-1
TGTGCCTGCCCCTGCTTAAATAGCATGAACGAGCAGTTCTTC
CACPCLNSMNEQFF
>TRBV11-2|.|.|TRBJ2-5
TGTGCCAGCACGCTAGGACTAGAGACCCAGTACTTC
CASTLGLETQYF
>TRBV5-1|TRBD1|many|TRBJ2-6
TGCGCCAGCAGCTCTCCCGGGACAGGGTCTCCTGGGGCCAACGTCCTGACTTTC
CASSSPGTGSPGANVLTF
>TRBV4-3|.|.|TRBJ2-7
TGCGCCAGCAGCCAAGACCAGGAATCCTACGAGCAGTACTTC
CASSQDQESYEQYF
>TRBV7-2|.|.|TRBJ2-1
TGTGCCAGCAGCTTAGGCTCCCACAATGAGCAGTTCTTC
CASSLGSHNEQFF
>TRBV15|TRBD1|.|TRBJ2-7
TGTGCCACCAGCAGAGATTCAGGACAGGGGTACGAGCAGTACTTC
CATSRDSGQGYEQYF
>TRBV5-4|TRBD1|.|TRBJ1-2
TGTGCCAGCAGCTTACCGGGACAGAGGAATGGCTACACCTTC
CASSLPGQRNGYTF
>TRBV7-2|.|.|TRBJ1-1
TGTGCCAGCAGCTTAGCCAGGGATTCCACTGAAGCTTTCTTT
CASSLARDSTEAFF
>TRBV7-8|.|many|TRBJ2-7
TGTGCCAGCAGCCAGGGGGGCCCCCGAGACGAGCAGTACTTC
CASSQGGPRDEQYF
>TRBV5-8|TRBD1|.|TRBJ1-5
TGTGCCAGCAGCTTGTCGGGACAGGATCAGCCCCAGCATTTT
CASSLSGQDQPQHF
>TRBV19|TRBD2|.|TRBJ2-7
TGTGCCAGTAGTATAGGGCTCGGCGGGAGCTCCTACGAGCAGTACTTC
CASSIGLGGSSYEQYF
>TRBV25-1|.|.|TRBJ2-5
TGTGCCAGCAGCTCGGTAGAACAAGAGACCCAGTACTTC
CASSSVEQETQYF
>TRBV5-1|.|.|TRBJ2-3
TGCGCCAGCAGCTTGACGGGAGATACGCAGTATTTT
CASSLTGDTQYF
>TRBV19|.|.|TRBJ2-5
TGTGCCAGTAGCGGGCCGGGGTACCAAGAGACCCAGTACTTC
CASSGPGYQETQYF
>TRBV19|.|.|TRBJ1-2
TGTGCCAGTACCCCCGATGGACGACCGTACTACACCTTC
CASTPDGRPYYTF
>TRBV9|.|few|TRBJ2-7
TGTGCCAGCAGCGTAGGACAGGAACCCTCCTACGAGCAGTACTTC
CASSVGQEPSYEQYF
>TRBV10-3|TRBD1|.|TRBJ1-1
TGTGCCATCACCAAGACAGGGCTCGCTGAAGCTTTCTTT
CAITKTGLAEAFF
>TRBV18|.|.|TRBJ2-7
TGTGCCAGCTCACGACGCTACGAGCAGTACTTC
CASSRRYEQYF
>TRBV28|TRBD1|few|TRBJ1-5
TGTGCCAGCAGACCCGACAGGGCGGATCAGCCCCAGCATTTT
CASRPDRADQPQHF
>TRBV5-1|.|.|TRBJ2-2
TGCGCCAGCAGTGGCAATACCCTTGCGGAGACCGGGGAGCTGTTTTTT
CASSGNTLAETGELFF
>TRBV7-9|.|.|TRBJ1-2
TGTGCCAGCAGCTTAAAGCCTCGGGGTGGCTACACCTTC
CASSLKPRGGYTF
>TRBV7-2|.|.|TRBJ1-5
TGTGCCAGCAGCCCCGGGGATTATAGCAATCAGCCCCAGCATTTT
CASSPGDYSNQPQHF
>TRBV7-3|.|.|TRBJ2-3
TGTGCCAGCAGCCCAACAGGCCTGACAGATACGCAGTATTTT
CASSPTGLTDTQYF
>TRBV6-1|.|.|TRBJ1-1
TGTGCCAGCAGTTGGAGGGGGGGGGAAGAAGCTTTCTTT
CASSWRGGEEAFF
>TRBV30|TRBD2|once|TRBJ2-1
TGTGCCTGGAGCACACTAGCGGGATACAATGAGCAGTTCTTC
CAWSTLAGYNEQFF
>TRBV30|.|medium-sized|TRBJ1-5
TGTGCCTGGAGTGTACCCATATCAGGCAATCAGCCCCAGCATTTT
CAWSVPISGNQPQHF
>TRBV6-5|.|once|TRBJ2-5
TGTGCCAGCAGTTCCTCCCCGAGAGGGGGCCAAGAGACCCAGTACTTC
CASSSSPRGGQETQYF
>TRBV29-1|.|.|TRBJ2-5
TGCAGTTGCCTGCCCGGTCGAGAGACCCAGTACTTC
CSCLPGRETQYF
>TRBV10-3|TRBD2|.|TRBJ2-5
TGTGCCACGAGACTAGCGGCCAACCAAGAGACCCAGTACTTC
CATRLAANQETQYF
>TRBV28|TRBD1|.|TRBJ2-7
TGTGCCAGCAGATGGACAGGGGGCGCGGCTAGCAGCTCCTACGAGCAGTACTTC
CASRWTGGAASSSYEQYF
>TRBV18|TRBD2|.|TRBJ2-3
TGTGCCAGCTCACCGCCGACTAGCGGGGGATATACGCAGTATTTT
CASSPPTSGGYTQYF
>TRBV4-2|.|.|TRBJ2-1
TGTGCCAGCAGCCAAACTCCGAGTGGGGATGAGCAGTTCTTC
CASSQTPSGDEQFF
>TRBV10-3|.|few|TRBJ2-1
TGTGCCATCAGTGAGTCCATCCAAGAGACCTCCTACAATGAGCAGTTCTTC
CAISESIQETSYNEQFF
>TRBV5-1|TRBD1|.|TRBJ1-1
TGCGCCAGCAGCTTGTTAAGCGGTGGTGGGACAGGGGGTTCCACTGAAGCTTTCTTT
CASSLLSGGGTGGSTEAFF
>TRBV5-1|.|.|TRBJ1-5
TGCGCCAGCAGCTTGGACTCACAGGGCGCAGGACAGCCCCAGCATTTT
CASSLDSQGAGQPQHF
>TRBV30|.|.|TRBJ2-2
TGTGCCTGGAGTGGCCGGACCGACACCGGGGAGCTGTTTTTT
CAWSGRTDTGELFF
>TRBV6-1|.|.|TRBJ1-1
TGTGCCAGCAGTAGTGAACAAGTGAACACTGAAGCTTTCTTT
CASSSEQVNTEAFF
>TRBV11-2|.|.|TRBJ1-3
TGTGCCAGCAGCTTCCCCCCTTCGACAGGCATGATCGGAAACACCATATATTTT
CASSFPPSTGMIGNTIYF
>TRBV6-5|.|.|TRBJ2-5
TGTGCCAGCATGGGGGGCCGGGTAAGAGAGACCCAGTACTTC
CASMGGRVRETQYF
>TRBV19|TRBD1|.|TRBJ2-7
TGTGCCAGTAGTCTTGGACAGGGGCCCTACGAGCAGTACTTC
CASSLGQGPYEQYF
>TRBV30|.|.|TRBJ1-1
TGTGCCTGGAACCGGGGTGGGGACACTGAAGCTTTCTTT
CAWNRGGDTEAFF
>TRBV11-3|.|few|TRBJ2-3
TGTGCCAGCAGCGAGGGGGGAAACAGGGCAGATACGCAGTATTTT
CASSEGGNRADTQYF
>TRBV18|TRBD1|.|TRBJ1-1
TGTGCCAGCTCACAATCCGGGACAGACACTGAAGCTTTCTTT
CASSQSGTDTEAFF
>TRBV11-2|TRBD2|few|TRBJ2-7
TGTGCCAGCAGCGCCAGCGGGGAAACCTACGAGCAGTACTTC
CASSASGETYEQYF
>TRBV7-8|.|few|TRBJ1-5
TGTGCCAGCAGCTTAGGGCCCCAGCCGCCCCAGCATTTT
CASSLGPQPPQHF
>TRBV19|TRBD2|.|TRBJ2-1
TGTGCCAGTAGTATCGGGACTAGCGGTAATGAGCAGTTCTTC
CASSIGTSGNEQFF
>TRBV19|TRBD1|.|TRBJ1-1
TGTGCCAGTAGATTAGCTGGCGGGGACAGGGTGAGAGCTTTCTTT
CASRLAGGDRVRAFF
>TRBV28|.|.|TRBJ1-5
TGTGCCAGCAGTTTGATCGGGGTTCGGGAACTACGGGGTCAGCCCCAGCATTTC
CASSLIGVRELRGQPQHF